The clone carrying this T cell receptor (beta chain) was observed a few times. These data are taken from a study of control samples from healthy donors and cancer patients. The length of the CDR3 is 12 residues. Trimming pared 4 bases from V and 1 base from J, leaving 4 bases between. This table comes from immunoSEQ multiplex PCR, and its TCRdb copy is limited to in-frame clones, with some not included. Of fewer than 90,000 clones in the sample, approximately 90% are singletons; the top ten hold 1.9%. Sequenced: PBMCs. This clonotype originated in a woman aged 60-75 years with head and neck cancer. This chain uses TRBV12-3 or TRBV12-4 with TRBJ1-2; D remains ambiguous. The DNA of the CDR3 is TGTGCCAGCAGTTCCTTTAACTATGGCTACACCTTC. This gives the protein CASSSFNYGYTF.